This T cell receptor beta chain was identified in a study of cytomegalovirus exposure and HLA in healthy donors. The PCR contained 60 Vbeta and 13 Jbeta primers. TCRdb keeps only in-frame clones here, not all; method: immunoSEQ multiplex PCR. There are around 140,000 clones in the sample; around 85% occur only once, and less than 3.5% lies in the top ten. Whole-study findings and limits: In all likelihood, a cluster of highly shared sequence variants was a sequencing artifact. Accounts indicate the classifier identified cytomegalovirus status with strong specificity and sensitivity. Earlier analysis found most TCR beta V segments productive about 87% or about 30% of the time.

The CDR3 is 15 residues long. CDR1 is SQVTM and CDR2 is ANQGSEA in the germline V gene. J gave up 3 bases and V 4 bases, and 7 bases lay outside the gene matches. Comments on this clone: Its antigen is as yet unknown. At the DNA level, this CDR3 is encoded by other sequences in the same sample as well.

Nominally healthy donors were sampled, though unrecorded immune exposures were likely. This chain uses TRBV29-1 with TRBJ2-4; 9 positions match TRBD1. The sequence was obtained from a woman aged 25 to 39 in good health and CMV-seronegative. Sequencing was performed on PBMCs. The CDR3 DNA is TGCAGCGTTGGGACGGGACAGGGAGGCAAAAACATTCAGTACTTC. This gives the protein CSVGTGQGGKNIQYF.